This TCR beta chain was sequenced in a study of control samples from healthy donors and cancer patients. Libraries were prepared by immunoSEQ multiplex PCR; TCRdb keeps only in-frame clonotypes and omits some of them. The repertoire holds 80,000 or so clones, about 93% seen once, with 6% to 8% in the top ten. This clone was observed a single time. The sample was blood. The receptor was derived from a woman aged 40 to 50 in good health.

The CDR3 loop is CASSPPQRGGEETQYF. Here the CDR3 DNA reads TGTGCCAGCTCACCCCCCCAGCGGGGCGGAGAGGAGACCCAGTACTTC. The chain uses TRBV18 and TRBJ2-5, with 7 bases identical to TRBD2. The CDR3 length is 16 residues. The germline V gene has CDR1 KGHSH and CDR2 LQKENI. V lost 3 bases to trimming and J lost 5 bases; unmatched junction nucleotides: 12.